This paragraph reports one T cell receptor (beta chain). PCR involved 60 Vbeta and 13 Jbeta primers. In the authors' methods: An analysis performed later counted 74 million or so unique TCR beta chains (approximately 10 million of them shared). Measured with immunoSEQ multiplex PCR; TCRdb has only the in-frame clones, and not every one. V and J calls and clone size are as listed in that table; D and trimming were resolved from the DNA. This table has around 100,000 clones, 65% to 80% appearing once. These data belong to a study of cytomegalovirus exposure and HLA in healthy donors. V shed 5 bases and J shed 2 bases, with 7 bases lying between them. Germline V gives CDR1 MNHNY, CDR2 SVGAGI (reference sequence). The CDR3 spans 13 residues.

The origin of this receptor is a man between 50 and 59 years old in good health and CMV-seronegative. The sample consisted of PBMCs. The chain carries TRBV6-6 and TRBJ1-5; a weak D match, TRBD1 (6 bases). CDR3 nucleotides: TGTGCCAGCAGTGCAGGGGGCAATCAGCCCCAGCATTTT. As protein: CASSAGGNQPQHF.